This T cell receptor beta chain was obtained from a study of long-term antiretroviral therapy in people with HIV. Overall study findings and caveats: Transplant-donor-level diversity was not reached after ART, though diversity increased. Specimens of blood were obtained during 2004 to 2017, possibly under older ART regimens. For ART adherence, viral resistance and therapy changes, no data were available.

V lost 6 bases, J lost 0 bases, and 13 bases lay in between. CDR1 and CDR2 (germline): MNHEY, SMNVEV (reference sequence). This CDR3 spans 15 amino acids. Every specimen held between about 0.9-10 million cryopreserved PBMC. These were thawed and washed before DNA extraction. They ran version v3.0 of the immunoSEQ assay at survey level. Measured with immunoSEQ multiplex PCR; TCRdb has only the in-frame clones, and not every one. This table holds about 14,000 clones, 77% found once. Details on this clone: What it binds is unknown.

This receptor was identified in a man aged 35-49 years with HIV. The specimen was unsorted PBMCs, collected 1.3 years before starting antiretroviral therapy. The V gene is TRBV27, the J gene TRBJ2-3; D perhaps matches TRBD2 (6 bases). Here the CDR3 DNA reads TGTGCCAGCAGGCCACAGCGGGCTAGCACAGATACGCAGTATTTT. It is translated as CASRPQRASTDTQYF.